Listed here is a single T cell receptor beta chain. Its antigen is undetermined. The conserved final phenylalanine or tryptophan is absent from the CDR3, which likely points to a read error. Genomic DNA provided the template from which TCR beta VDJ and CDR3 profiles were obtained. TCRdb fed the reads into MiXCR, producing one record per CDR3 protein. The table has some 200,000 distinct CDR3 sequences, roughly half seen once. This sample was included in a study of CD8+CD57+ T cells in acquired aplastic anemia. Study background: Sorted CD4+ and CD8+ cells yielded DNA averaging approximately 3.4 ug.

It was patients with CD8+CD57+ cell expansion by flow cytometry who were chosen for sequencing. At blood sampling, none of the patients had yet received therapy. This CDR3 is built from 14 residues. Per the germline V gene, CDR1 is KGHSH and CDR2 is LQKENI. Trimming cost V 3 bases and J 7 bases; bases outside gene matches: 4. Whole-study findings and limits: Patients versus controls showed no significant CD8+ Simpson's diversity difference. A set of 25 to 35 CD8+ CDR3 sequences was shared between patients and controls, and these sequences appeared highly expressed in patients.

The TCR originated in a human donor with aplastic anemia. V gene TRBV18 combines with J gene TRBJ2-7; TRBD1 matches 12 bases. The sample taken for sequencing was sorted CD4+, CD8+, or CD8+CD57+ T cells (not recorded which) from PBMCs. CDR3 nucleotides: TGTGCCAGCTCACCGGGACAGGGGGCGCGGGAGCAGTACTAC. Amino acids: CASSPGQGAREQYY.